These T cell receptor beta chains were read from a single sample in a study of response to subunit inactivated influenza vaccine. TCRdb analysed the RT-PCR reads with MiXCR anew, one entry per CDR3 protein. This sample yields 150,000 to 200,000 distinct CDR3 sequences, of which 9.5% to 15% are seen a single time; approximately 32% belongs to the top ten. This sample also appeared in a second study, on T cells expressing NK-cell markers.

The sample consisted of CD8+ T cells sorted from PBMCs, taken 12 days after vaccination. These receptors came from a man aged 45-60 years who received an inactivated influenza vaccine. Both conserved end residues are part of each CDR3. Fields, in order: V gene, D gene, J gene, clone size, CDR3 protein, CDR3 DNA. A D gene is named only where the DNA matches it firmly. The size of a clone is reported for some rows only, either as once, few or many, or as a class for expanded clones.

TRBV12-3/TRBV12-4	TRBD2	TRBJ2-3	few	CASSPGSGVTDTQYF	TGTGCCAGCAGTCCCGGGAGCGGGGTGACAGATACGCAGTATTTT
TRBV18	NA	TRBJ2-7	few	CASSPPGGEQYF	TGTGCCAGCTCACCACCGGGGGGCGAGCAGTACTTC
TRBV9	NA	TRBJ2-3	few	CASSVGASTDTQYF	TGTGCCAGCAGCGTAGGTGCTAGCACAGATACGCAGTATTTT
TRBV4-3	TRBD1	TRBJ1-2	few	CASSQDPGQGNYGYTF	TGCGCCAGCAGCCAAGACCCAGGACAGGGGAACTATGGCTACACCTTC
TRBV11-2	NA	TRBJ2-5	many	CASSLDYLVGTVSGETQYF	TGTGCCAGCAGCTTAGATTACCTAGTCGGGACGGTTTCTGGAGAGACCCAGTACTTC
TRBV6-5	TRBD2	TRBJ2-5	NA	CASSYTSLGSGYPNYQYF	TGTGCCAGCAGTTACACCTCCCTGGGTAGCGGGTACCCCAATTACCAGTACTTC
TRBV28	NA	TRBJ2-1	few	CASSSFDRTPGYNEQFF	TGTGCCAGCAGTTCATTCGACCGCACCCCAGGTTACAATGAGCAGTTCTTC
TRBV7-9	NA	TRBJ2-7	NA	CASSSYRSSYEQYF	TGTGCCAGCAGCTCGTACAGGAGCTCCTACGAGCAGTACTTC
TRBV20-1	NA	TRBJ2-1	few	CSAREAPSSYNEQFF	TGCAGTGCTAGAGAAGCTCCCAGCTCCTACAATGAGCAGTTCTTC
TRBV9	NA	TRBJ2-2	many	CASSRGAGELFF	TGTGCCAGCAGCCGCGGGGCCGGGGAGCTGTTTTTT
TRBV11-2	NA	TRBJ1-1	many	CASRTPRAKNTEAFF	TGTGCCAGCAGAACACCCCGGGCGAAGAACACTGAAGCTTTCTTT
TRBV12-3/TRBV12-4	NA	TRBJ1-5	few	CASSLEVGGHQPQHF	TGTGCCAGCAGTTTAGAAGTAGGGGGACATCAGCCCCAGCATTTT
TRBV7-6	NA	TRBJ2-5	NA	CASSLRPLETQYF	TGTGCCAGCAGCTTAAGGCCGCTAGAGACCCAGTACTTC
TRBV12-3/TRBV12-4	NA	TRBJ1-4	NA	CASTSTLFEKLFF	TGTGCCAGCACCTCGACTCTGTTTGAAAAACTGTTTTTT
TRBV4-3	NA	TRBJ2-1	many	CASSQEGTYYNEQFF	TGCGCCAGCAGCCAAGAAGGGACGTATTACAATGAGCAGTTCTTC
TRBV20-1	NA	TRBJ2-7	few	CSARDGNGVYEQYF	TGCAGTGCTAGAGATGGGAACGGTGTCTACGAGCAGTACTTC
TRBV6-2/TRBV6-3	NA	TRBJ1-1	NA	CASGRSYEQNTEAFF	TGTGCCAGCGGGCGGTCCTATGAACAGAACACTGAAGCTTTCTTT
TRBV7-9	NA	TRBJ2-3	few	CAINLGYLATDTQYF	TGTGCCATCAACCTCGGGTATCTGGCCACAGATACGCAGTATTTT
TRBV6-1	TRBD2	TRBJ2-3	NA	CASSPSGGLRGGITDTQYF	TGTGCCAGCAGCCCTAGCGGCGGACTACGGGGGGGTATCACAGATACGCAGTATTTT
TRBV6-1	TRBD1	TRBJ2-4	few	CASSPGQGAENIQYF	TGTGCCAGCAGCCCGGGACAGGGGGCTGAAAACATTCAGTACTTC
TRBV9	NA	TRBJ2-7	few	CASSVSPAENYEQYF	TGTGCCAGCAGCGTAAGCCCAGCGGAAAATTACGAGCAGTACTTC
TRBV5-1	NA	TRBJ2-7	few	CASSFDGYEQYF	TGCGCCAGCAGCTTTGACGGCTACGAGCAGTACTTC
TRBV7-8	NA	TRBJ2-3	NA	CASSSGVDTQYF	TGTGCCAGCAGCTCGGGGGTGGATACGCAGTATTTT
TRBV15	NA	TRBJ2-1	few	CATSRGGENEQFF	TGTGCCACCAGCAGAGGGGGGGAGAATGAGCAGTTCTTC
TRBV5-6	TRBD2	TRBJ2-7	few	CASSLGSGSGDEQYF	TGTGCCAGCAGCTTGGGTAGCGGGAGCGGGGACGAGCAGTACTTC
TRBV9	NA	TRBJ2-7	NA	CASSGRRNSYEQYF	TGTGCCAGCAGCGGGCGAAGGAACTCCTACGAGCAGTACTTC
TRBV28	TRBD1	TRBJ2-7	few	CASSWGQGDPEFTYF	TGTGCCAGCAGTTGGGGACAGGGCGATCCTGAGTTTACGTACTTC
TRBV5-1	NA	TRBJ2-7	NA	CASSLLRDNYEQYF	TGCGCCAGCAGCTTGCTGCGGGACAACTACGAGCAGTACTTC
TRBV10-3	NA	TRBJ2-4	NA	CAISESETGNIQYF	TGTGCCATCAGTGAGTCGGAGACAGGAAACATTCAGTACTTC
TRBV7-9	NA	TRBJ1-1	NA	CASGWGVEAFF	TGTGCCAGCGGGTGGGGAGTTGAAGCTTTCTTT
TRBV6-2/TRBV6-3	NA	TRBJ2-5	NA	CASSPYFIGETQYF	TGTGCCAGCAGTCCCTACTTTATTGGGGAGACCCAGTACTTC
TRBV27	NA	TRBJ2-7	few	CASSEETGPYEQYF	TGTGCCAGCAGTGAAGAGACGGGCCCCTACGAGCAGTACTTC
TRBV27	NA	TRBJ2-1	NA	CASSFSENNEQFF	TGTGCCAGCAGTTTTTCGGAGAACAATGAGCAGTTCTTC
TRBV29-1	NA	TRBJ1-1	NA	CSVPQAFF	TGCAGCGTTCCGCAGGCTTTCTTT
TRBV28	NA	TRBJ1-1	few	CASSLYQGLNTEAFF	TGTGCCAGCAGTTTATACCAGGGTTTGAACACTGAAGCTTTCTTT
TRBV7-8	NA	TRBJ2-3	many	CASSLDRQRTDTQYF	TGTGCCAGCAGCTTAGACCGGCAGCGCACAGATACGCAGTATTTT
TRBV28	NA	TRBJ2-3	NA	CASSDAGEDTQYF	TGTGCCAGCAGTGACGCAGGGGAAGATACGCAGTATTTT
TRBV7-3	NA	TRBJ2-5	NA	CASSLNPQAAQYF	TGTGCCAGCAGCTTAAATCCCCAAGCGGCCCAGTACTTC
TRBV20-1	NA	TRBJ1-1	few	CSAPHSSAFF	TGCAGTGCCCCTCACAGCTCAGCTTTCTTT
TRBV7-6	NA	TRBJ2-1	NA	CASSPERVRGDEQFF	TGTGCCAGCAGCCCGGAGCGGGTCAGGGGGGATGAGCAGTTCTTC
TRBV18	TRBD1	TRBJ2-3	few	CASSPGQARTDTQYF	TGTGCCAGCTCACCCGGACAGGCGCGCACAGATACGCAGTATTTT
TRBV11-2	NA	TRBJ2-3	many	CASSLGLVFTDTQYF	TGTGCCAGCAGCTTGGGACTTGTTTTCACAGATACGCAGTATTTT
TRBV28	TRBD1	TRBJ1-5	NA	CASSFSTGGPDQPQHF	TGTGCCAGCAGTTTCTCGACAGGGGGCCCCGATCAGCCCCAGCATTTT
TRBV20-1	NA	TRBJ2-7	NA	CSATTRYEGYEQYF	TGCAGTGCTACAACTAGATACGAGGGCTACGAGCAGTACTTC
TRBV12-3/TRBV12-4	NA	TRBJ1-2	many	CASSPTMTANYGYTF	TGTGCCAGCAGTCCCACCATGACAGCTAACTATGGCTACACCTTC
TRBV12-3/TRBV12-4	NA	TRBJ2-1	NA	CASSLYRPRIDEQFF	TGTGCCAGCAGTTTATACAGACCCCGGATAGATGAGCAGTTCTTC
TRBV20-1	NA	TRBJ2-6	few	CSVNNRDNSGANVLTF	TGCAGTGTTAATAACCGGGACAACTCTGGGGCCAACGTCCTGACTTTC
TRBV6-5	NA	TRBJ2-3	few	CASSYSVWDTQYF	TGTGCCAGCAGTTACTCAGTATGGGATACGCAGTATTTT
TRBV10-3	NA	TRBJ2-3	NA	CAISEGVSDTQYF	TGTGCCATCAGTGAGGGGGTTTCAGATACGCAGTATTTT
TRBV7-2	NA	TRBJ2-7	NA	CASSLSRSPPYEQYF	TGTGCCAGCAGCTTATCGCGATCACCTCCCTACGAGCAGTACTTC
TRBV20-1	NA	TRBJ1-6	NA	CSARVVEESPLHF	TGCAGTGCCCGCGTGGTTGAGGAGTCACCCCTCCACTTT
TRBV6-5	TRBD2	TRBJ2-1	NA	CASSYLAGAYNEQFF	TGTGCCAGCAGTTACCTAGCGGGTGCCTACAATGAGCAGTTCTTC
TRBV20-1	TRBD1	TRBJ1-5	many	CSARDIATGSSQPQHF	TGCAGTGCTAGAGACATTGCGACAGGGAGTAGTCAGCCCCAGCATTTT
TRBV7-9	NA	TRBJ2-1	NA	CASTSGWDEQFF	TGTGCCAGCACAAGCGGGTGGGATGAGCAGTTCTTC